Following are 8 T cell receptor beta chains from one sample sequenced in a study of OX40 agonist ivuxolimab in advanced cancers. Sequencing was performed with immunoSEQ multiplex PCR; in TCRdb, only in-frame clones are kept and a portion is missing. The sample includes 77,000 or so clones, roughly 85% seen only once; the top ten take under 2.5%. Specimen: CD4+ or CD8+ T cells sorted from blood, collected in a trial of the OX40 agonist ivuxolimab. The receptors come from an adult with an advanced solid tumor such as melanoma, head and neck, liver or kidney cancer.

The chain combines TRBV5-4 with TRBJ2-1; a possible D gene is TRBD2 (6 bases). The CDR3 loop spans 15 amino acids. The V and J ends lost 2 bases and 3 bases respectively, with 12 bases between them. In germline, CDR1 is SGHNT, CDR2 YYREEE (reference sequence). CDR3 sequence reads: CASSFRQGGYNEQFF. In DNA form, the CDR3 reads TGTGCCAGCAGCTTTCGCCAGGGAGGCTACAATGAGCAGTTCTTC. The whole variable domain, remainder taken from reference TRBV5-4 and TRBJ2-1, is ETGVTQSPTHLIKTRGQQVTLRCSSQSGHNTVSWYQQALGQGPQFIFQYYREEENGRGNFPPRFSGLQFPNYSSELNVNALELDDSALYLCASSFRQGGYNEQFFGPGTRLTVL.

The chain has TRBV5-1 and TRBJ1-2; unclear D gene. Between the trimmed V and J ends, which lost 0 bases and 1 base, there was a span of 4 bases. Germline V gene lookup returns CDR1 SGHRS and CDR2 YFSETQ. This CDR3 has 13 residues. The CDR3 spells CASSLGDNYGYTF. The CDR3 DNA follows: TGCGCCAGCAGCTTGGGCGATAACTATGGCTACACCTTC.

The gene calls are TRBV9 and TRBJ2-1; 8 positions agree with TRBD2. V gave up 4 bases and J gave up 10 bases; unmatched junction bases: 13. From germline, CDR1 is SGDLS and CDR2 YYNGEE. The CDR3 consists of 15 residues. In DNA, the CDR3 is TGTGCCAGCAGCACTACTAGCGGAGCCTCAACGGAGCAGTTCTTC. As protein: CASSTTSGASTEQFF.

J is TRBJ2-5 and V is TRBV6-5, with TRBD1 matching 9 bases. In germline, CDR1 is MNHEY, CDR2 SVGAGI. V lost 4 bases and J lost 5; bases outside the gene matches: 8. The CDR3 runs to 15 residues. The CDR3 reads CASSSGTGSRETQYF. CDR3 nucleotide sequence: TGTGCCAGCAGTTCCGGGACAGGGAGTAGGGAGACCCAGTACTTC.

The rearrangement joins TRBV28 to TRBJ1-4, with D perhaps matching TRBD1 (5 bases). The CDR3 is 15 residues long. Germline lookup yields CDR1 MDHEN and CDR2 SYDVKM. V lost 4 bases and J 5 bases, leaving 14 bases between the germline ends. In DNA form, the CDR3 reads TGTGCCAGCAGTTCCTCCCAGGGTTTGAATGAAAAACTGTTTTTT. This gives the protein CASSSSQGLNEKLFF. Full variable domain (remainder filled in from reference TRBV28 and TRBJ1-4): DVKVTQSSRYLVKRTGEKVFLECVQDMDHENMFWYRQDPGLGLRLIYFSYDVKMKEKGDIPEGYSVSREKKERFSLILESASTNQTSMYLCASSSSQGLNEKLFFGSGTQLSVL.

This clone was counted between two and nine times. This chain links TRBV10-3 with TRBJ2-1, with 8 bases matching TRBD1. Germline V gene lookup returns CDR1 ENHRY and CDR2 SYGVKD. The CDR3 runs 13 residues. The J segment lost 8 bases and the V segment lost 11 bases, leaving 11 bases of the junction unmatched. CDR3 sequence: CAAERQGSYEQFF. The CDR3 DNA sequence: TGTGCCGCCGAAAGACAGGGGAGCTATGAGCAGTTCTTC.

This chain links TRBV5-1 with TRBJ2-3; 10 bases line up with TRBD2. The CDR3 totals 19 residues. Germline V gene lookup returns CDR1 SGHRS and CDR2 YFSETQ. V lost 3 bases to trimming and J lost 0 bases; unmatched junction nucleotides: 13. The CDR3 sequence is CASSSPSGGTRRSTDTQYF. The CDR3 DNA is TGCGCCAGCAGCTCCCCTAGCGGGGGTACGAGGAGGAGCACAGATACGCAGTATTTT.

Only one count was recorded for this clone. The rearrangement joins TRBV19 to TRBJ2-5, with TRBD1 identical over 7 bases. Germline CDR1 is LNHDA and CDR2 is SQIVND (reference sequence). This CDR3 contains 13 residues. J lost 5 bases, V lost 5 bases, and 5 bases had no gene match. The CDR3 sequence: CASSSTRGETQYF. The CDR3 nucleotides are TGTGCCAGTAGTTCGACCAGGGGGGAGACCCAGTACTTC.